Sequencing of this T cell receptor (beta chain) was carried out in a study of graft-versus-host responses after intestinal transplantation. This clone was seen a few times. Its target is unknown. Clones were read by immunoSEQ multiplex PCR, and TCRdb kept only the in-frame ones, dropping some. The table includes approximately 33,000 clones, approximately 80% detected once. This clonotype was obtained from a human donor who received an intestinal transplant. The material was unstimulated CD8+ T cells sorted from spleen or lymph node cells, obtained before intestinal transplant.

This chain's CDR3 is CSAGYPYEQYF. The DNA of the CDR3 is TGCAGCGCAGGGTACCCCTACGAGCAGTACTTC. The chain couples TRBV29-1 to TRBJ2-7; a weak D match, TRBD1 (5 bases). This CDR3 is 11 amino acids long. The germline CDR1 and CDR2 sequences are SQVTM and ANQGSEA. V was trimmed by 7 bases and J by 2 bases, leaving 9 bases between them.